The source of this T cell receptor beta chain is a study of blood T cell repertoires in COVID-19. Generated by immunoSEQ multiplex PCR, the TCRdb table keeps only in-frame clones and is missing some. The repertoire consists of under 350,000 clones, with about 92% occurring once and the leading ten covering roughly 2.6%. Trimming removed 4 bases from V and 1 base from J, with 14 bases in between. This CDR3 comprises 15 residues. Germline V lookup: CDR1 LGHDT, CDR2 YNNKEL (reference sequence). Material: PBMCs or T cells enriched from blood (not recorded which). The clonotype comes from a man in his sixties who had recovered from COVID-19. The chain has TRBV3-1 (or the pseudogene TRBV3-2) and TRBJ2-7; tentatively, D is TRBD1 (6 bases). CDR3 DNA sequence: TGTGCCAGCAGCCCCTGGCCGGGACATTCCTACGAGCAGTACTTC. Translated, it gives CASSPWPGHSYEQYF.